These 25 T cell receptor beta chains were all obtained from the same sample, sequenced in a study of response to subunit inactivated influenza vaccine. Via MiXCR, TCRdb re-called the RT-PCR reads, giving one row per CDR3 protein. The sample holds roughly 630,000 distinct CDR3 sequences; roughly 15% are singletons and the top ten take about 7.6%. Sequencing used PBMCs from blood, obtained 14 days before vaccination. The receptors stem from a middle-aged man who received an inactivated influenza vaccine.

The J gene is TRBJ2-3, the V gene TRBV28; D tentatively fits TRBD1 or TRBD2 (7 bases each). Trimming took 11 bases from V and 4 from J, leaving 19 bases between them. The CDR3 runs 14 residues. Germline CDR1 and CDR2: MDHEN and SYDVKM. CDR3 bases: TGTGCCGGATCGTCAGGGGGGGGCCCAGATACGCAGTATTTT. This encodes CAGSSGGGPDTQYF.

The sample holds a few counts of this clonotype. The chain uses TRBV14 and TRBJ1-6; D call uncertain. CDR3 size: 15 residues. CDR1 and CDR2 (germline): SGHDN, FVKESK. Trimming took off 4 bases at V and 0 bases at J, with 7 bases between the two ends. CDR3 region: CASSRYSSYNSPLHF. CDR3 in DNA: TGTGCCAGCAGCCGCTACAGCTCCTATAATTCACCCCTCCACTTT.

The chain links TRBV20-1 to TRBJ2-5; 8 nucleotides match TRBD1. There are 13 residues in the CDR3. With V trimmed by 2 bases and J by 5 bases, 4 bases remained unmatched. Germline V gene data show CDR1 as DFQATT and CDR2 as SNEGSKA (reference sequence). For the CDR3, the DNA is TGCAGTGCTAGATGGACAGGGCGGGAGACCCAGTACTTC. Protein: CSARWTGRETQYF.

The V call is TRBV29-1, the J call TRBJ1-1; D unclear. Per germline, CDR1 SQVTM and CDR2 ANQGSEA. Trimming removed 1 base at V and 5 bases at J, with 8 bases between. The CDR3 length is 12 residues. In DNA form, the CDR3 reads TGCAGCGTTGAAGGTGGGGATACTGAAGCTTTCTTT. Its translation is CSVEGGDTEAFF.

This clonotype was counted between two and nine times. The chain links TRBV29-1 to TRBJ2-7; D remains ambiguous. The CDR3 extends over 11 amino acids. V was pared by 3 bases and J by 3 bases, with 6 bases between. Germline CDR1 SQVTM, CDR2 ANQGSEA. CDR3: CSVDNYYEQYF. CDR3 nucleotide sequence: TGCAGCGTTGATAACTACTACGAGCAGTACTTC.

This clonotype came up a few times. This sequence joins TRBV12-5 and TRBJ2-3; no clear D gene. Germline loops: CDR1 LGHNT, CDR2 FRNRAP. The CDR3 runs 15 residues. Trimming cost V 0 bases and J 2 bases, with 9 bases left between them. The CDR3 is CASGLVLGNTDTQYF. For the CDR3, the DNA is TGTGCTAGTGGTTTGGTACTGGGAAACACAGATACGCAGTATTTT.

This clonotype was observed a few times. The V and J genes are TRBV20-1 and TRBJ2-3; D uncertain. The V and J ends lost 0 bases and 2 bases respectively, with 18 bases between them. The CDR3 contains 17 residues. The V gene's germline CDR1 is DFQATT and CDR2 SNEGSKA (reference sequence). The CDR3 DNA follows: TGCAGTGCTAGAGATATCAAGGCAGGAAGCCTCACAGATACGCAGTATTTT. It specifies CSARDIKAGSLTDTQYF.

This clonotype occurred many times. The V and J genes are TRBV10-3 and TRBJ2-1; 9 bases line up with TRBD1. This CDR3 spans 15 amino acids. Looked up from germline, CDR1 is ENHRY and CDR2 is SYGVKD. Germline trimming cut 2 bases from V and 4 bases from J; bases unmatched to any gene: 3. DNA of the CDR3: TGTGCCATCAGTGAGACGACAGGGGGGTACAATGAGCAGTTCTTC. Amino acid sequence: CAISETTGGYNEQFF.

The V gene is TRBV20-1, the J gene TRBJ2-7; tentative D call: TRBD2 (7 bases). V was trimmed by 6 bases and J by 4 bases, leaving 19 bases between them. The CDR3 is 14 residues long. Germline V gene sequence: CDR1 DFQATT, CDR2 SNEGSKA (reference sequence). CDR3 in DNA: TGCAGTGCCAGGTCCAGGGAGGGGGTATACGAGCAGTACTTC. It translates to CSARSREGVYEQYF.

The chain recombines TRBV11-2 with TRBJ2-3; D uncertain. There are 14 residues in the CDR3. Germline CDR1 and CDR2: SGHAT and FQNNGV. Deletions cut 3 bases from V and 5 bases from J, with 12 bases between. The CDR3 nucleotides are TGTGCCAGCAGCTTTAGCAGCCTGAAAGATACGCAGTATTTT. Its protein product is CASSFSSLKDTQYF.

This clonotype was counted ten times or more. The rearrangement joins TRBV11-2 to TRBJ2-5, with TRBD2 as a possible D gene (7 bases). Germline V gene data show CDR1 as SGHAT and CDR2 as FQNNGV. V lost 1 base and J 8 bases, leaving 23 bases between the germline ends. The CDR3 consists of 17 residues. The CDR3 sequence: CASSLAWTSNRGATQYF. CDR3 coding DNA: TGTGCCAGCAGCTTAGCCTGGACATCAAATCGGGGGGCTACCCAGTACTTC.

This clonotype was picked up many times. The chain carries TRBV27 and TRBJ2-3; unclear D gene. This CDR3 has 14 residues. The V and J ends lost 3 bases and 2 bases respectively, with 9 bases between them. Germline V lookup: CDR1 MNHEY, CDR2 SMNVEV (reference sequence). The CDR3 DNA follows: TGTGCCAGCAGTTTGGGTGTGTACACAGATACGCAGTATTTT. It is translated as CASSLGVYTDTQYF.

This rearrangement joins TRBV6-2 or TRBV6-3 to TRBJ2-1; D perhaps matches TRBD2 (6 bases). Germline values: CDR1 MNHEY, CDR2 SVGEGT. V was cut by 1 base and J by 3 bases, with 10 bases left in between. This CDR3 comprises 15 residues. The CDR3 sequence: CASSYWGENYNEQFF. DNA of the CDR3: TGTGCCAGCAGTTACTGGGGGGAAAACTACAATGAGCAGTTCTTC.

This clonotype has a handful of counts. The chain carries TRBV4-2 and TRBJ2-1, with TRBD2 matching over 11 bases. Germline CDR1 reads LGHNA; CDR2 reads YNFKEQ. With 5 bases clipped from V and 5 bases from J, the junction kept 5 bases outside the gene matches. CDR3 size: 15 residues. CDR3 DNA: TGTGCCAGCAGCACCGGGACTAGCGGTAACAATGAGCAGTTCTTC. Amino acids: CASSTGTSGNNEQFF.

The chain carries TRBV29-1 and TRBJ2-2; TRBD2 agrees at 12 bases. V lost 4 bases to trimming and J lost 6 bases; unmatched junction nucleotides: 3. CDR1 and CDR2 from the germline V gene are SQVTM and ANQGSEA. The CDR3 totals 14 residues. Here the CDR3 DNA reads TGCAGCGTTGGAGCTAGCGGGAGGGCCGGGGAGCTGTTTTTT. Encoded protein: CSVGASGRAGELFF.

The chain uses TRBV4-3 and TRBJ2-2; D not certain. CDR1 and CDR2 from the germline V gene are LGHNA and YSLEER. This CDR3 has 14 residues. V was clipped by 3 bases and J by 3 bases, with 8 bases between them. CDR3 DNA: TGCGCCAGCAGCCACGACAAGTACACCGGGGAGCTGTTTTTT. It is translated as CASSHDKYTGELFF.

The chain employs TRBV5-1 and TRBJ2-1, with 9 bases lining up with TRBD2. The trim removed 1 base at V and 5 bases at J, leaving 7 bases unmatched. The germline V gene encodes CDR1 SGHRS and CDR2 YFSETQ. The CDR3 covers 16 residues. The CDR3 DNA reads TGCGCCAGCAGCTTGTATACGGGACTAGCAAACAATGAGCAGTTCTTC. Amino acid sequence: CASSLYTGLANNEQFF.

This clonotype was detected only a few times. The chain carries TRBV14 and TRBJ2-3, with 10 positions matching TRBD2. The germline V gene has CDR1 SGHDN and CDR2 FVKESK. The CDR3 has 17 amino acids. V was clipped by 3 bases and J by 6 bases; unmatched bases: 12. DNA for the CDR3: TGTGCCAGCAGCCACCTGGGACTAGCGAACCCATCTGATACGCAGTATTTT. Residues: CASSHLGLANPSDTQYF. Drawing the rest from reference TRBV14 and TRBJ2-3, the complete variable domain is EAGVTQFPSHSVIEKGQTVTLRCDPISGHDNLYWYRRVMGKEIKFLLHFVKESKQDESGMPNNRFLAERTGGTYSTLKVQPAELEDSGVYFCASSHLGLANPSDTQYFGPGTRLTVL.

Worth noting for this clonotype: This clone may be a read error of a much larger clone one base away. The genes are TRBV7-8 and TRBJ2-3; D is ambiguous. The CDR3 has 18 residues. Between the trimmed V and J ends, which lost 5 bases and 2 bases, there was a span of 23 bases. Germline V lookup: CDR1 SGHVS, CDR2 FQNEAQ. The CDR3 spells CASSLPVRLRRVTDTQYF. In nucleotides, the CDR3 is TGTGCCAGCAGCCTTCCAGTACGGTTAAGAAGAGTCACAGATACGCAGTATTTT.

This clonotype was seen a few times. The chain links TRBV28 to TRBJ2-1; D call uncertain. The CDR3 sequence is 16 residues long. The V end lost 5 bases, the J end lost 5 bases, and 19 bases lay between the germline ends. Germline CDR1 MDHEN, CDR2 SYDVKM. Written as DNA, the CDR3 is TGTGCCAGCAGTCATAGGGCTGGGTTGGAAGACAATGAGCAGTTCTTC. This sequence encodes CASSHRAGLEDNEQFF.

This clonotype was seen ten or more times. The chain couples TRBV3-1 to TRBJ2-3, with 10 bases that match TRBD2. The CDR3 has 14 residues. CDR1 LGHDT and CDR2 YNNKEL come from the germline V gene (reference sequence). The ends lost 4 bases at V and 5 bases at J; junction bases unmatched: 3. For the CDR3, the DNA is TGTGCCAGCAGCCCTAGCGGGGGAAGAGATACGCAGTATTTT. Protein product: CASSPSGGRDTQYF.

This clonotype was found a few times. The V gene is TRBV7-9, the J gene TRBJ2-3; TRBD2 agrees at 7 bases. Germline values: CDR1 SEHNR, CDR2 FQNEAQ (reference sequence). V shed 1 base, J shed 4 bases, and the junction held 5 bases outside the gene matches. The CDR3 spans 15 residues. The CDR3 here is CASSLGREGADTQYF. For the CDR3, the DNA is TGTGCCAGCAGCTTAGGCAGGGAGGGAGCAGATACGCAGTATTTT.

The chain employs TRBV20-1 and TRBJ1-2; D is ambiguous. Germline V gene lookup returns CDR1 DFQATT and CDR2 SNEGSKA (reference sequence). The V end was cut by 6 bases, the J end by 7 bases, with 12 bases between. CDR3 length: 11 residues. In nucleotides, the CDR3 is TGCAGTGCCCTACTAACACCTGGCTACACCTTC. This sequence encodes CSALLTPGYTF.

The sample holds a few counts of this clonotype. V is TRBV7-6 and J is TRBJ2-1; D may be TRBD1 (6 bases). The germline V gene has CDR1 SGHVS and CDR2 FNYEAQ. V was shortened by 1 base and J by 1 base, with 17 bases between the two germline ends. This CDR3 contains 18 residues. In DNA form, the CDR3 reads TGTGCCAGCAGCTTAGACTACCGGGACACCAAATCCTACAATGAGCAGTTCTTC. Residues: CASSLDYRDTKSYNEQFF.

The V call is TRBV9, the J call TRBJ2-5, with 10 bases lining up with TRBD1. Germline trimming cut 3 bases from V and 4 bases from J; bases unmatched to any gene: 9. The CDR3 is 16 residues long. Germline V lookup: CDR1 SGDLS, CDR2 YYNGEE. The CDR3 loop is CASSAEDRGRRETQYF. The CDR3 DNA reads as TGTGCCAGCAGCGCAGAAGACAGGGGGCGCAGAGAGACCCAGTACTTC.